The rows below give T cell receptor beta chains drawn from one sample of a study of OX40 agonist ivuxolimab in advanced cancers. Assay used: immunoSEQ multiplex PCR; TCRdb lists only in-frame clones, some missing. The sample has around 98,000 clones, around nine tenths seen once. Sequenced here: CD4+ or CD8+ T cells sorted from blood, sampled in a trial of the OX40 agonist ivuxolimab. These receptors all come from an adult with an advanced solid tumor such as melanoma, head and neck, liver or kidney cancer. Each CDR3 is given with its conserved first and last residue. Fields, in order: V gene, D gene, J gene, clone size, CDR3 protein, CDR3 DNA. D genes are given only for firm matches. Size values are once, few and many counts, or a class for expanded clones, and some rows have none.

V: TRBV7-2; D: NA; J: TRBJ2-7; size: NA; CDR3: CASSPRESPYEQYF; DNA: TGTGCCAGCAGCCCCCGGGAATCCCCCTACGAGCAGTACTTC
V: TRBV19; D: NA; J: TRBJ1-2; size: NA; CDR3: CASSIQQAYGYTF; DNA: TGTGCCAGTAGTATACAACAGGCCTATGGCTACACCTTC
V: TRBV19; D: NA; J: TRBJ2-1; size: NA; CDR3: CASSIGSSYNEQFF; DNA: TGTGCCAGTAGTATAGGGAGCTCCTACAATGAGCAGTTCTTC
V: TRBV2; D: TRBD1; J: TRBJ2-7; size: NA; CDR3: CASSDGGQRSYEQCF; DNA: TGTGCCAGCAGTGATGGGGGACAGCGCTCCTACGAGCAGTGCTTC
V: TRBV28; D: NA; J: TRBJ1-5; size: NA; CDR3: CASSLGGNSNQPQHF; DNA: TGTGCCAGCAGTTTGGGAGGTAATAGCAATCAGCCCCAGCATTTT
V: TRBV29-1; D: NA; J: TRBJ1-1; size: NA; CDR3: CSGWDTEAFF; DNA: TGCAGCGGGTGGGACACTGAAGCTTTCTTT
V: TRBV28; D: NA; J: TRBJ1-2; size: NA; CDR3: CASTDGQREGYTF; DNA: TGTGCCAGCACCGATGGACAAAGAGAAGGCTACACCTTC
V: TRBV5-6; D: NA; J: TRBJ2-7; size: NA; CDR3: CASSLQGAEQYF; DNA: TGTGCCAGCAGCTTGCAAGGGGCCGAGCAGTACTTC
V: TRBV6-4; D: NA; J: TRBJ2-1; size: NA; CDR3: CASSDSGNEQFF; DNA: TGTGCCAGCAGTGACTCGGGGAATGAGCAGTTCTTC
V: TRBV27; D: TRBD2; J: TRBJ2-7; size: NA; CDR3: CASSSYPYRGDYEQYF; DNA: TGTGCCAGCAGTTCATACCCGTATCGGGGGGACTACGAGCAGTACTTC
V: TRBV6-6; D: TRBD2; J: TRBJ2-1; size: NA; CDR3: CASALGGSSYNEQFF; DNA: TGTGCCAGCGCCTTGGGGGGGAGCTCCTACAATGAGCAGTTCTTC
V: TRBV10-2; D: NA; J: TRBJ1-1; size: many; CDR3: CASSELVGLGNTEAFF; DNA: TGCGCCAGCAGTGAGTTAGTGGGTTTGGGAAACACTGAAGCTTTCTTT
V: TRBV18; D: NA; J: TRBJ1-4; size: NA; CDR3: CASSLEGGEKLFF; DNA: TGTGCCAGCTCACTTGAGGGGGGTGAAAAACTGTTTTTT
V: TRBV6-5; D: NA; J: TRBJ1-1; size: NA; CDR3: CASSYSGAMNTEAFF; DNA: TGTGCCAGCAGTTACTCCGGAGCCATGAACACTGAAGCTTTCTTT
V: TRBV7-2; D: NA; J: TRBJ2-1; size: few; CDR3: CASSLAQSREQFF; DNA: TGTGCCAGCAGCTTAGCGCAGTCTAGGGAGCAGTTCTTC
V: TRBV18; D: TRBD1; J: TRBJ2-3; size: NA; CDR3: CASSDTAQGADTQYF; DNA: TGTGCCAGCTCAGATACGGCTCAGGGGGCAGATACGCAGTATTTT
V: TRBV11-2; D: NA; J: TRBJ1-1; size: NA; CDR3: CASRQTGTEAFF; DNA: TGTGCCAGCAGGCAAACGGGGACTGAAGCTTTCTTT
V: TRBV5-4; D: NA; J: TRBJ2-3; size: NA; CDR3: CASSSKGGSTDTQYF; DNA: TGTGCCAGCAGCTCGAAAGGGGGGAGCACAGATACGCAGTATTTT
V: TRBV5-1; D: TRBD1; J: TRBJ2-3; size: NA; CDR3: CASSPTGGQAGNTQYF; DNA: TGCGCCAGCAGCCCCACTGGGGGACAGGCCGGTAATACGCAGTATTTT
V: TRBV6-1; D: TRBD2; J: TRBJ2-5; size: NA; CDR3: CASSVDGGARETQYF; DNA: TGTGCCAGCAGCGTAGACGGGGGGGCGCGAGAGACCCAGTACTTC
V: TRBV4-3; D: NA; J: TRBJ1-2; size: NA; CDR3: CASSQAPGVRTADGYTF; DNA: TGCGCCAGCAGCCAAGCGCCAGGCGTCAGGACAGCGGATGGCTACACCTTC
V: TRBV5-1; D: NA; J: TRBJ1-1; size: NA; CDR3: CASSPGGLLRDWTEAFF; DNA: TGCGCCAGCAGCCCCGGGGGGTTGTTACGGGACTGGACTGAAGCTTTCTTT
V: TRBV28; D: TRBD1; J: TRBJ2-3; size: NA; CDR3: CASSLRGLLRTDTQYF; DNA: TGTGCCAGCAGTTTGAGGGGGCTGCTGAGGACAGATACGCAGTATTTT